Listed below are T cell receptor beta chains from one sample, sequenced in a study of blood T cells in healthy people across ages. TCRdb re-called the 5' RACE reads through MiXCR, storing one row per CDR3 protein. This sample has 1.5 million to 2 million distinct CDR3 sequences, with 28% found just once. Specimen: blood. These receptors all come from a woman aged 25 to 39 in good health. Both conserved end residues are part of each CDR3. D genes are given only for firm matches. Expanded clones are given a class, and other clones once, few, many or no size at all.

v_call: TRBV5-4
j_call: TRBJ2-1
clone_size: NA
d_call: TRBD2
cdr3_aa: CASSPPGLGKGNEQFF
cdr3_nt: TGTGCCAGCAGCCCACCGGGACTAGGGAAGGGGAATGAGCAGTTCTTC

v_call: TRBV20-1
j_call: TRBJ2-3
clone_size: few
d_call: NA
cdr3_aa: CSARANTDTQYF
cdr3_nt: TGCAGTGCTAGAGCTAACACAGATACGCAGTATTTT

v_call: TRBV9
j_call: TRBJ2-4
clone_size: few
d_call: NA
cdr3_aa: CASSVGGRGLNIQYF
cdr3_nt: TGTGCCAGCAGCGTAGGAGGTAGAGGACTAAACATTCAGTACTTC

v_call: TRBV18
j_call: TRBJ2-1
clone_size: few
d_call: NA
cdr3_aa: CASSPLRGSDNEQFF
cdr3_nt: TGTGCCAGCTCACCCCTCCGTGGTTCCGACAATGAGCAGTTCTTC

v_call: TRBV20-1
j_call: TRBJ2-7
clone_size: few
d_call: TRBD2
cdr3_aa: CSAIRASGYNEQYF
cdr3_nt: TGCAGTGCCATCAGGGCTAGCGGGTACAATGAGCAGTACTTC

v_call: TRBV7-9
j_call: TRBJ2-3
clone_size: NA
d_call: NA
cdr3_aa: CAGEVQTDTQYF
cdr3_nt: TGTGCCGGGGAGGTACAGACAGATACGCAGTATTTT

v_call: TRBV6-6
j_call: TRBJ1-1
clone_size: few
d_call: NA
cdr3_aa: CASSTPGEVATEAFF
cdr3_nt: TGTGCCAGCAGTACGCCTGGGGAGGTCGCCACTGAAGCTTTCTTT

v_call: TRBV5-1
j_call: TRBJ1-2
clone_size: many
d_call: TRBD1
cdr3_aa: CASSRAPDRGDYGYTF
cdr3_nt: TGCGCCAGCAGCCGGGCTCCTGACAGGGGGGACTATGGCTACACCTTC

v_call: TRBV29-1
j_call: TRBJ1-1
clone_size: NA
d_call: TRBD1
cdr3_aa: CSEVGQLNTEAFF
cdr3_nt: TGCAGCGAAGTGGGACAGCTGAACACTGAAGCTTTCTTT

v_call: TRBV24-1
j_call: TRBJ1-3
clone_size: NA
d_call: NA
cdr3_aa: CASGSGNTIYF
cdr3_nt: TGTGCCTCGGGATCTGGAAACACCATATATTTT

v_call: TRBV20-1
j_call: TRBJ2-7
clone_size: few
d_call: NA
cdr3_aa: CSAREGYGSYNEQYF
cdr3_nt: TGCAGTGCTAGAGAGGGCTACGGCTCCTACAATGAGCAGTACTTC

v_call: TRBV3-1
j_call: TRBJ1-4
clone_size: few
d_call: TRBD1
cdr3_aa: CASSTRDRGGKLFF
cdr3_nt: TGTGCCAGCAGCACCCGGGACAGGGGGGGAAAACTGTTTTTT

v_call: TRBV6-1
j_call: TRBJ1-6
clone_size: few
d_call: NA
cdr3_aa: CASSGGMNNSPLHF
cdr3_nt: TGTGCCAGCAGTGGGGGTATGAATAATTCACCCCTCCACTTT

v_call: TRBV10-3
j_call: TRBJ2-1
clone_size: few
d_call: NA
cdr3_aa: CAISNPSPTNEQFF
cdr3_nt: TGTGCCATCAGCAATCCCTCCCCTACAAATGAGCAGTTCTTC

v_call: TRBV7-9
j_call: TRBJ1-5
clone_size: few
d_call: TRBD1
cdr3_aa: CASSHGTGNQPQHF
cdr3_nt: TGTGCCAGCAGTCACGGGACAGGGAACCAGCCCCAGCATTTT

v_call: TRBV7-2
j_call: TRBJ2-1
clone_size: few
d_call: TRBD2
cdr3_aa: CASSLVTSGREQFF
cdr3_nt: TGTGCCAGCAGCTTAGTAACTAGCGGGAGAGAGCAGTTCTTC

v_call: TRBV19
j_call: TRBJ2-1
clone_size: NA
d_call: NA
cdr3_aa: CASTPSRDNEQFF
cdr3_nt: TGTGCCAGTACCCCGTCGAGAGACAATGAGCAGTTCTTC

v_call: TRBV3-1
j_call: TRBJ2-3
clone_size: few
d_call: NA
cdr3_aa: CASRSNGDTQYF
cdr3_nt: TGTGCCAGCAGGTCGAATGGTGATACGCAGTATTTT

v_call: TRBV6-6
j_call: TRBJ1-2
clone_size: NA
d_call: NA
cdr3_aa: CVSSSNREDGYTF
cdr3_nt: TGTGTCAGCAGTTCTAACAGGGAGGATGGCTACACCTTC

v_call: TRBV15
j_call: TRBJ2-3
clone_size: many
d_call: NA
cdr3_aa: CATSRGSDTQYF
cdr3_nt: TGTGCCACCAGCAGAGGGTCAGATACGCAGTATTTT

v_call: TRBV6-2/TRBV6-3
j_call: TRBJ2-7
clone_size: many
d_call: TRBD2
cdr3_aa: CASRPDGGAYYEQYF
cdr3_nt: TGTGCCAGCAGACCTGACGGGGGGGCCTACTACGAGCAGTACTTC

v_call: TRBV2
j_call: TRBJ1-5
clone_size: few
d_call: TRBD1
cdr3_aa: CASSEDGTGALQPQHF
cdr3_nt: TGTGCCAGCAGTGAAGACGGGACAGGGGCACTTCAGCCCCAGCATTTT

v_call: TRBV29-1
j_call: TRBJ2-7
clone_size: NA
d_call: TRBD1
cdr3_aa: CSVDGTGDSYEQYF
cdr3_nt: TGCAGCGTGGACGGGACAGGGGACTCCTACGAGCAGTACTTC

v_call: TRBV11-2
j_call: TRBJ2-1
clone_size: NA
d_call: TRBD1
cdr3_aa: CASSLVGAGGSEQFF
cdr3_nt: TGTGCCAGCAGCTTGGTCGGGGCAGGGGGCAGTGAGCAGTTCTTC

v_call: TRBV12-3/TRBV12-4
j_call: TRBJ1-1
clone_size: NA
d_call: NA
cdr3_aa: CASSLGSGRLNTEAFF
cdr3_nt: TGTGCCAGCAGTTTGGGTTCGGGGCGGCTGAACACTGAAGCTTTCTTT

v_call: TRBV6-6
j_call: TRBJ2-1
clone_size: NA
d_call: NA
cdr3_aa: CTSRGGPLSYNEQFF
cdr3_nt: TGTACCAGCAGGGGGGGCCCACTCTCCTACAATGAGCAGTTCTTC

v_call: TRBV7-2
j_call: TRBJ1-4
clone_size: NA
d_call: NA
cdr3_aa: CASSLEGGGVNEKLFF
cdr3_nt: TGTGCCAGCAGCTTAGAGGGTGGGGGCGTTAATGAAAAACTGTTTTTT

v_call: TRBV7-9
j_call: TRBJ1-1
clone_size: NA
d_call: TRBD1
cdr3_aa: CASSLNRDREAFF
cdr3_nt: TGTGCCAGCAGCTTAAATAGAGACAGGGAGGCTTTCTTT

v_call: TRBV6-2/TRBV6-3
j_call: TRBJ2-7
clone_size: few
d_call: NA
cdr3_aa: CASSRVTTLWEQYF
cdr3_nt: TGTGCCAGCAGTCGAGTCACGACACTATGGGAGCAGTACTTC

v_call: TRBV29-1
j_call: TRBJ2-7
clone_size: NA
d_call: TRBD1
cdr3_aa: CSVGDRGGYEQYF
cdr3_nt: TGCAGCGTTGGTGACAGGGGGGGCTACGAGCAGTACTTC

v_call: TRBV9
j_call: TRBJ2-3
clone_size: NA
d_call: TRBD2
cdr3_aa: CASSVGAGGQDTQYF
cdr3_nt: TGTGCCAGCAGCGTAGGAGCGGGAGGTCAGGATACGCAGTATTTT

v_call: TRBV7-9
j_call: TRBJ1-2
clone_size: few
d_call: NA
cdr3_aa: CASSLGQAAYGYTF
cdr3_nt: TGTGCCAGCAGCTTAGGACAAGCCGCATATGGCTACACCTTC

v_call: TRBV20-1
j_call: TRBJ2-5
clone_size: NA
d_call: NA
cdr3_aa: CSAPGGPGETQYF
cdr3_nt: TGCAGCGCCCCCGGGGGGCCCGGGGAAACCCAGTACTTC

v_call: TRBV20-1
j_call: TRBJ2-4
clone_size: NA
d_call: NA
cdr3_aa: CSAREGVSAKNIQYF
cdr3_nt: TGCAGTGCTAGGGAGGGAGTCTCAGCCAAAAACATTCAGTACTTC

v_call: TRBV7-3
j_call: TRBJ2-5
clone_size: many
d_call: NA
cdr3_aa: CASSPSGGPETQYF
cdr3_nt: TGTGCCAGCAGCCCCTCGGGCGGTCCGGAGACCCAGTACTTC

v_call: TRBV6-1
j_call: TRBJ2-3
clone_size: few
d_call: TRBD2
cdr3_aa: CASGRRGNTDTQYF
cdr3_nt: TGTGCCTCCGGGAGGCGGGGGAACACAGATACGCAGTATTTT

v_call: TRBV12-3/TRBV12-4
j_call: TRBJ2-7
clone_size: few
d_call: TRBD2
cdr3_aa: CASSLLAVYNEQYF
cdr3_nt: TGTGCCAGCAGTTTACTAGCGGTATACAATGAGCAGTACTTC

v_call: TRBV4-3
j_call: TRBJ2-3
clone_size: NA
d_call: NA
cdr3_aa: CASSTTDAQYF
cdr3_nt: TGCGCCAGCAGCACCACAGATGCGCAGTATTTT

v_call: TRBV4-1
j_call: TRBJ2-7
clone_size: NA
d_call: NA
cdr3_aa: CASSQARGSSYEQYF
cdr3_nt: TGCGCCAGCAGCCAAGCTAGGGGGTCGTCCTACGAGCAGTACTTC

v_call: TRBV20-1
j_call: TRBJ2-1
clone_size: many
d_call: TRBD2
cdr3_aa: CSARPFSSGRGRNEQFF
cdr3_nt: TGCAGTGCTAGACCCTTTTCTAGCGGGAGGGGTCGGAATGAGCAGTTCTTC

v_call: TRBV24-1
j_call: TRBJ2-1
clone_size: NA
d_call: TRBD1
cdr3_aa: CATSEGTSSGGYNERFF
cdr3_nt: TGTGCCACCAGTGAGGGCACCTCCTCAGGGGGTTACAATGAGCGGTTCTTC

v_call: TRBV15
j_call: TRBJ1-5
clone_size: few
d_call: NA
cdr3_aa: CATSRAPGSNQPQHF
cdr3_nt: TGTGCCACCAGCAGAGCGCCAGGGAGCAATCAGCCCCAGCATTTT

v_call: TRBV5-6
j_call: TRBJ2-7
clone_size: NA
d_call: NA
cdr3_aa: CASSTTQGYEQYF
cdr3_nt: TGTGCCAGCAGCACCACACAGGGCTACGAGCAGTACTTC

v_call: TRBV7-3
j_call: TRBJ1-1
clone_size: NA
d_call: NA
cdr3_aa: CASSSQQGLSTEAFF
cdr3_nt: TGTGCCAGCAGCTCCCAACAGGGTTTGTCCACTGAAGCTTTCTTT

v_call: TRBV7-2
j_call: TRBJ2-1
clone_size: few
d_call: NA
cdr3_aa: CASSLARRSPSYNEQFF
cdr3_nt: TGTGCCAGCAGCTTAGCGCGTCGGTCTCCCTCATACAATGAGCAGTTCTTC

v_call: TRBV29-1
j_call: TRBJ1-6
clone_size: few
d_call: NA
cdr3_aa: CSVGDTGNSPLHF
cdr3_nt: TGCAGCGTTGGGGATACAGGGAATTCACCCCTCCACTTT

v_call: TRBV5-1
j_call: TRBJ2-7
clone_size: few
d_call: NA
cdr3_aa: CASSLAAGSTYEQYF
cdr3_nt: TGCGCCAGCAGCTTGGCGGCGGGATCAACCTACGAGCAGTACTTC

v_call: TRBV11-2
j_call: TRBJ2-5
clone_size: few
d_call: TRBD1
cdr3_aa: CASSSKPGTGVLETQYF
cdr3_nt: TGTGCCAGCAGCTCCAAACCCGGGACAGGGGTTCTGGAGACCCAGTACTTC

v_call: TRBV12-3/TRBV12-4
j_call: TRBJ2-5
clone_size: many
d_call: NA
cdr3_aa: CASSGQGRETQYF
cdr3_nt: TGCGCCAGCAGCGGACAAGGGAGGGAGACCCAGTACTTC

v_call: TRBV6-1
j_call: TRBJ1-1
clone_size: NA
d_call: NA
cdr3_aa: CASSERQGIMNTEAFF
cdr3_nt: TGTGCCAGCAGTGAAAGGCAGGGGATTATGAACACTGAAGCTTTCTTT

v_call: TRBV7-2
j_call: TRBJ1-5
clone_size: many
d_call: TRBD1
cdr3_aa: CASSQGGQSNQPQHF
cdr3_nt: TGTGCCAGCAGCCAAGGGGGCCAAAGCAATCAGCCCCAGCATTTT

v_call: TRBV7-9
j_call: TRBJ2-7
clone_size: NA
d_call: NA
cdr3_aa: CASSGENEQYF
cdr3_nt: TGTGCCAGCTCAGGAGAGAACGAGCAGTACTTC

v_call: TRBV20-1
j_call: TRBJ2-1
clone_size: NA
d_call: NA
cdr3_aa: CSARGEETQFF
cdr3_nt: TGCAGTGCTAGAGGGGAGGAGACCCAGTTCTTC

v_call: TRBV7-2
j_call: TRBJ2-1
clone_size: NA
d_call: NA
cdr3_aa: CASSLVLAGYEQFF
cdr3_nt: TGTGCCAGCAGCTTAGTCCTAGCAGGGTACGAGCAGTTCTTC